Presented here are 24 T cell receptor beta chains from one specimen sequenced in a study of blood T cell repertoires in COVID-19. Only in-frame clones appear in the TCRdb table, and some are missing; sequencing was by immunoSEQ multiplex PCR. The sample lists approximately 65,000 clones, about 82% seen once, with over 4% in the top ten. Sample: peripheral blood. The receptor source for this set is a middle-aged man with acute or convalescent COVID-19.

The chain links TRBV10-3 to TRBJ2-1; 7 positions match TRBD1. J was trimmed by 0 bases and V by 4 bases; bases with no gene match: 15. This CDR3 region has 19 residues. CDR1 is ENHRY and CDR2 is SYGVKD in the germline V gene. DNA for the CDR3: TGTGCCATCAGTGCCGGACAGGAACATAGCAAGAGCTCCTACAATGAGCAGTTCTTC. It codes for CAISAGQEHSKSSYNEQFF.

The rearrangement uses TRBV5-1 and TRBJ2-1, with D maybe TRBD2 (5 bases). From germline, CDR1 is SGHRS and CDR2 YFSETQ. The CDR3 has 16 residues. V shed 1 base and J shed 4 bases, with 15 bases lying between them. The CDR3 nucleotides read TGCGCCAGCAGCTTGACCAATCAGCGGCCTTACAATGAGCAGTTCTTC. Translated: CASSLTNQRPYNEQFF.

This clone has only one observation. The chain uses TRBV6-5 and TRBJ1-1; no definite D call. Trimming cost V 8 bases and J 3 bases, with 13 bases left between them. Germline assignment: CDR1 MNHEY and CDR2 SVGAGI. The CDR3 runs to 13 residues. CDR3 amino acids: CASALEEDTEAFF. The CDR3 DNA is TGTGCCAGCGCCTTGGAGGAGGACACTGAAGCTTTCTTT.

This chain connects TRBV6-1 to TRBJ1-5, with 9 bases that match TRBD1. This CDR3 spans 15 amino acids. Germline V CDR1 and CDR2: MNHNS, SASEGT. Trimming removed 2 bases from V and 5 bases from J; junction bases left unmatched: 4. DNA for the CDR3: TGTGCCAGCAGTGAACCTGACAGGGGGGATCAGCCCCAGCATTTT. Protein sequence: CASSEPDRGDQPQHF.

In this sample, this clone is large (0.1 to 1%). J is TRBJ1-2 and V is TRBV5-5; D is perhaps TRBD1 (5 bases). V dropped 3 bases and J dropped 2 bases, with 11 bases sitting between them. CDR1 and CDR2 from the germline V gene are SGHKS and YYEKEE (reference sequence). The CDR3 has 14 residues. As DNA, the CDR3 is TGTGCCAGCAGCTCCCTCGACAGAAACTATGGCTACACCTTC. Translating gives CASSSLDRNYGYTF.

The chain is built from TRBV2 and TRBJ2-2; 8 bases agree with TRBD1. This CDR3 region has 15 residues. Germline lookup yields CDR1 SNHLY and CDR2 FYNNEI. V gave up 6 bases and J gave up 4 bases; unmatched junction bases: 7. In DNA, the CDR3 is TGTGCCAGCAGGGATAACAGGGGGTCCACCGGGGAGCTGTTTTTT. Amino acid sequence: CASRDNRGSTGELFF.

This chain connects TRBV11-3 to TRBJ2-3; a weak D match, TRBD1 (6 bases). The ends were cut back, 1 base at V and 6 bases at J, with 14 bases in the middle. CDR1 is SGHNT, CDR2 YENEEA, per germline. This CDR3 comprises 15 residues. This chain's CDR3 is CASSLGRGEADTQYF. The DNA of the CDR3 is TGTGCCAGCAGCTTAGGCAGGGGTGAGGCGGATACGCAGTATTTT.

The CDR3 sequence: CAWRGQGFGNTIYF. The CDR3, as DNA: TGTGCCTGGAGGGGACAGGGATTTGGAAACACCATATATTTT. This rearrangement joins TRBV30 to TRBJ1-3, with TRBD1 matching 9 bases. This CDR3 spans 14 amino acids. V dropped 3 bases and J dropped 3; count of bases not matched to a gene: 3. CDR1 is GTSNPN and CDR2 is SVGIG in the germline V gene (reference sequence). Based on the CDR3 plus reference TRBV30 and TRBJ1-3, the full variable domain is SQTIHQWPATLVQPVGSPLSLECTVEGTSNPNLYWYRQAAGRGLQLLFYSVGIGQISSEVPQNLSASRPQDRQFILSSKKLLLSDSGFYLCAWRGQGFGNTIYFGEGSWLTVV.

The chain joins TRBV27 to TRBJ1-4; D gene unclear. Between the trimmed V and J ends, which lost 5 bases and 7 bases, there was a span of 14 bases. Germline V gene lookup returns CDR1 MNHEY and CDR2 SMNVEV (reference sequence). The CDR3 is made up of 14 amino acids. CDR3 region: CASSPGIYVEKLFF. CDR3 sequence (DNA): TGTGCCAGCAGTCCCGGGATTTATGTTGAAAAACTGTTTTTT.

The table lists this clone with a count of one. The chain recombines TRBV5-6 with TRBJ1-6, with 8 bases identical to TRBD1. Germline V gene data show CDR1 as SGHDT and CDR2 as YYEEEE. This CDR3 has 16 residues. After removal of 6 bases from V and 0 bases from J, the junction contained 5 bases not matched to a gene. The chain's CDR3 is CASTRDRSSYNSPLHF. Written as DNA, the CDR3 is TGTGCCAGCACCCGGGACAGGAGCTCCTATAATTCACCCCTCCACTTT.

V gene TRBV2 combines with J gene TRBJ1-3; D ambiguous. V was clipped by 3 bases and J by 0 bases, with 9 bases between them. The CDR3 length is 15 residues. The V gene's germline CDR1 is SNHLY and CDR2 FYNNEI. CDR3 sequence reads: CASSDQSFSGNTIYF. The CDR3 region has the DNA TGTGCCAGCAGTGATCAGTCGTTCTCTGGAAACACCATATATTTT. Complete variable domain (other parts from reference TRBV2 and TRBJ1-3): EPEVTQTPSHQVTQMGQEVILRCVPISNHLYFYWYRQILGQKVEFLVSFYNNEISEKSEIFDDQFSVERPDGSNFTLKIRSTKLEDSAMYFCASSDQSFSGNTIYFGEGSWLTVV.

V usage is TRBV7-9 and J usage is TRBJ2-4; tentative D call: TRBD2 (5 bases). CDR1 is SEHNR and CDR2 is FQNEAQ in the germline V gene (reference sequence). This CDR3 has 15 amino acids. The germline V and J ends were trimmed by 4 bases and 0 bases, with 10 bases remaining between them. CDR3 sequence reads: CASSWPGVAKNIQYF. The CDR3 DNA sequence: TGTGCCAGCAGCTGGCCCGGGGTAGCCAAAAACATTCAGTACTTC.

CDR3 protein: CASSLAGGTSGNEQFF. CDR3 nucleotide sequence: TGTGCCAGCAGCTTAGCGGGGGGTACTAGCGGGAATGAGCAGTTCTTC. V usage is TRBV7-6 and J usage is TRBJ2-1; 9 bases agree with TRBD2. After removal of 0 bases from V and 7 bases from J, the junction contained 7 bases not matched to a gene. CDR1 is SGHVS, CDR2 FNYEAQ, per germline. The CDR3 runs 16 residues.

The chain joins TRBV28 to TRBJ2-5, with 12 positions matching TRBD2. The CDR3 loop spans 16 amino acids. J lost 6 bases, V lost 8 bases, and 13 bases had no gene match. CDR1 is MDHEN, CDR2 SYDVKM, per germline. The CDR3 DNA reads TGTGCCAGCGGAAAGGAGACTAGCGGGAGATGGAAGACCCAGTACTTC. The encoded protein is CASGKETSGRWKTQYF. The full variable domain, with the rest looked up from reference TRBV28 and TRBJ2-5, is DVKVTQSSRYLVKRTGEKVFLECVQDMDHENMFWYRQDPGLGLRLIYFSYDVKMKEKGDIPEGYSVSREKKERFSLILESASTNQTSMYLCASGKETSGRWKTQYFGPGTRLLVL.

The chain has TRBV28 and TRBJ1-5; D may be TRBD1 (5 bases). CDR3 length: 12 amino acids. Germline-derived CDR1 and CDR2 are MDHEN and SYDVKM. Trimming left V 8 bases short and J 2 bases short, with 7 bases between. CDR3 protein: CASQGGNQPQHF. The DNA of the CDR3 is TGTGCCAGCCAAGGGGGCAATCAGCCCCAGCATTTT.

The V call is TRBV7-2, the J call TRBJ1-2, with 7 bases lining up with TRBD1. Germline V gives CDR1 SGHTA, CDR2 FQGNSA. The CDR3 contains 14 residues. Trimming at V came to 6 bases and at J to 3 bases, leaving 7 bases not matched to a gene. Here the CDR3 reads CASSHQGTDYGYTF. The CDR3 bases are TGTGCCAGCAGTCACCAAGGGACAGACTATGGCTACACCTTC.

Here the CDR3 DNA reads TGTGCCAGCAGCTTAAGGCGGTCAACTAATGAAAAACTGTTTTTT. It specifies CASSLRRSTNEKLFF. The V call is TRBV3-1 (or the pseudogene TRBV3-2), the J call TRBJ1-4; D is unresolved. V dropped 5 bases and J dropped 0 bases, with 10 bases sitting between them. There are 15 residues in the CDR3. Per germline, CDR1 LGHDT and CDR2 YNNKEL (reference sequence).

This clone was detected once. The rearrangement links TRBV6-5 to TRBJ2-5; 8 bases match TRBD1. The germline V gene has CDR1 MNHEY and CDR2 SVGAGI. The CDR3 consists of 13 residues. J lost 4 bases, V lost 6 bases, and 4 bases had no gene match. The CDR3 region has the DNA TGTGCCAGCAGACCTCAGGGGGCAGAGACCCAGTACTTC. Amino acid sequence: CASRPQGAETQYF.

The chain is built from TRBV7-3 and TRBJ1-3, with TRBD1 as a possible D gene (5 bases). Trimming removed 6 bases at V and 4 bases at J, with 16 bases between. Per germline, CDR1 SGHTA and CDR2 FQGTGA. CDR3 length: 15 residues. The CDR3 loop is CASSQAQGSGNTIYF. CDR3 sequence (DNA): TGTGCCAGCAGTCAAGCCCAGGGATCCGGAAACACCATATATTTT.

This chain links TRBV7-3 with TRBJ2-5; D is perhaps TRBD2 (5 bases). The CDR3 consists of 14 residues. V was clipped by 0 bases and J by 5 bases, with 10 bases between them. The germline gives CDR1 SGHTA, CDR2 FQGTGA. CDR3 nucleotide sequence: TGTGCCAGCAGCTTAACCCCGAGGGTCGAGACCCAGTACTTC. This codes for CASSLTPRVETQYF.

V and J are TRBV19 and TRBJ2-5; weak D call: TRBD2 (7 bases). Per the germline V gene, CDR1 is LNHDA and CDR2 is SQIVND (reference sequence). The CDR3 sequence is 15 residues long. Trimming took off 6 bases at V and 5 bases at J, with 19 bases between the two ends. The CDR3 DNA reads TGTGCCAGTAGCTTAATGGGGGGGGCAGGGGAGACCCAGTACTTC. Translated: CASSLMGGAGETQYF.

The chain couples TRBV6-5 to TRBJ1-6; possibly TRBD1 for D (6 bases). Between the trimmed V and J ends, which lost 2 bases and 13 bases, there was a span of 18 bases. Per the germline V gene, CDR1 is MNHEY and CDR2 is SVGAGI. The CDR3 contains 15 residues. The CDR3 nucleotides are TGTGCCAGCAGTTACGGGGGCCGGGCTCAATTCCCCCTCCACTTT. It encodes CASSYGGRAQFPLHF.

V usage is TRBV5-8 and J usage is TRBJ1-2; no clear D gene. V gave up 3 bases and J gave up 5 bases, with 17 bases separating them. The CDR3 sequence is 15 residues long. CDR1 is SGHTS, CDR2 YDEGEE, per germline. The CDR3 region has the DNA TGTGCCAGCAGCTCGAACACAGTGGAGGTATATGGCTACACCTTC. Protein product: CASSSNTVEVYGYTF.

This chain uses TRBV28 with TRBJ2-7; D is possibly TRBD2 (6 bases). This CDR3 has 15 amino acids. Between the trimmed V and J ends, which lost 4 bases and 3 bases, there was a span of 16 bases. The germline gives CDR1 MDHEN, CDR2 SYDVKM. CDR3 sequence: CASSSAGRGYYEQYF. The CDR3 DNA follows: TGTGCCAGCAGTTCTGCGGGGAGAGGATACTACGAGCAGTACTTC.